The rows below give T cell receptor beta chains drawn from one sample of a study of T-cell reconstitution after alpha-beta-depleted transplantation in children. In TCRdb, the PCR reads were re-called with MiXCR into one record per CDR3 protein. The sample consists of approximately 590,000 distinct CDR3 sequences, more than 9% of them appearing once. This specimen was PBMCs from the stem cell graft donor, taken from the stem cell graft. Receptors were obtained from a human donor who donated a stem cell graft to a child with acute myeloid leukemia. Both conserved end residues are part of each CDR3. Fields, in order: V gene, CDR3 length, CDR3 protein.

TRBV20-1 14 CSESSGRDNNEQFF
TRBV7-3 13 CASSLFPGVEQYF
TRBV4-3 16 CASSQGATGSYNEQFF
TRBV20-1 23 CSARGRRQTTGTFPSKLYYEQYF
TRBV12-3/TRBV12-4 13 CASTPSGRGEQYF
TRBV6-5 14 CASSYPGSHNEQFF
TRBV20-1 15 CSASGRGQGSYEQYF
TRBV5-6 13 CASSERDRGIVFF
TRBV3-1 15 CACSQDLTGGRELFF
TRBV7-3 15 CASSLSGTSTDTQYF
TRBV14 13 CASSHGAAHEQYF
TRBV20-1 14 CSARGGYGNQPQHF
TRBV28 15 CASSPRGQSQETQYF
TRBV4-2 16 CASSQEAGGPSGEQFF
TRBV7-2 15 CASSLALGSSYEQYF
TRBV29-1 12 CSVLRFGYGYTF
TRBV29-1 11 CSVVGFYGYTF